This passage covers 21 T cell receptor beta chains from one sample sequenced in a study of blood T cell repertoires in COVID-19. Method: immunoSEQ multiplex PCR; TCRdb's copy keeps in-frame clones and lacks some. This table has some 110,000 clones, under 80% appearing once. Input material: peripheral blood. The source of these receptors is a man aged 50 to 59 with acute or convalescent COVID-19.

V usage is TRBV24-1 and J usage is TRBJ1-6, with D possibly TRBD1 on 6 matching bases. V was shortened by 8 bases and J by 7 bases, with 8 bases between the two germline ends. The CDR3 totals 12 residues. The germline CDR1 and CDR2 sequences are KGHDR and SFDVKD. The DNA for the CDR3 is TGTGCCACCAAAAGGGGGAATTCACCCCTCCACTTT. Translation: CATKRGNSPLHF.

This clone was observed a few times. This chain connects TRBV19 to TRBJ2-2; unclear D gene. Germline assignment: CDR1 LNHDA and CDR2 SQIVND (reference sequence). With 6 bases removed from V and 3 bases from J, the gap between germline ends came to 5 bases. The CDR3 totals 12 residues. CDR3 in amino acids: CASSRDTGELFF. In DNA, the CDR3 is TGTGCCAGTAGCCGAGACACCGGGGAGCTGTTTTTT.

The chain employs TRBV27 and TRBJ1-1; weak D call: TRBD1 (6 bases). There are 13 residues in the CDR3. Germline V gene sequence: CDR1 MNHEY, CDR2 SMNVEV (reference sequence). V was clipped by 5 bases and J by 5 bases, with 12 bases between them. The CDR3 nucleotides are TGTGCCAGCAGTAGCCAGGGGCGGACTGAAGCTTTCTTT. Translation: CASSSQGRTEAFF.

This sequence joins TRBV19 and TRBJ2-5; TRBD1 agrees at 11 bases. This CDR3 spans 14 amino acids. CDR1 and CDR2 (germline): LNHDA, SQIVND (reference sequence). The V segment lost 9 bases and the J segment 4 bases; nucleotides outside the gene matches: 7. In DNA, the CDR3 is TGTGCCAGCGCCGGGACAGGGGGGGGAGAGACCCAGTACTTC. Its translation: CASAGTGGGETQYF.

The chain uses TRBV2 and TRBJ2-7; perhaps TRBD2 as D (5 bases). Trimming removed 6 bases from V and 1 base from J, with 13 bases in between. The length of the CDR3 is 14 residues. CDR1 and CDR2 from the germline V gene are SNHLY and FYNNEI. The CDR3 sequence: CASSSGRHSYEQYF. The DNA of the CDR3 is TGTGCCAGCAGCTCGGGAAGACATTCCTACGAGCAGTACTTC.

The chain is built from TRBV7-2 and TRBJ2-1, with 10 bases aligning to TRBD2. The CDR3 runs 16 residues. J was trimmed by 7 bases and V by 1 base; bases with no gene match: 7. Germline lookup yields CDR1 SGHTA and CDR2 FQGNSA. In nucleotides, the CDR3 is TGTGCCAGCAGCTTAGGAGGTAGCGGGGGGTGGAATGAGCAGTTCTTC. The encoded protein is CASSLGGSGGWNEQFF.

V usage is TRBV19 and J usage is TRBJ1-6; D ambiguous. V gave up 3 bases and J gave up 9 bases, with 12 bases separating them. The CDR3 is 14 residues long. Looked up from germline, CDR1 is LNHDA and CDR2 is SQIVND (reference sequence). CDR3 coding DNA: TGTGCCAGTAGTATTACAGCGGGGAGTTCACCCCTCCACTTT. Protein product: CASSITAGSSPLHF.

The rearrangement links TRBV4-2 to TRBJ1-3, with a tentative D call TRBD1 (5 bases). Trimming left V 4 bases short and J 0 bases short, with 13 bases between. CDR1 is LGHNA and CDR2 is YNFKEQ in the germline V gene. CDR3 length equals 16 residues. This CDR3 reads CASSPGVTNSGNTIYF. Here the CDR3 DNA reads TGTGCCAGCAGCCCGGGGGTTACTAACTCTGGAAACACCATATATTTT.

The chain combines TRBV5-1 with TRBJ2-1; D is perhaps TRBD2 (5 bases). Germline CDR1 SGHRS, CDR2 YFSETQ. There are 17 residues in the CDR3. Trimming took off 4 bases at V and 8 bases at J, with 25 bases between the two ends. The CDR3 spells CASSHGPAGFGRDEQFF. In nucleotides, the CDR3 is TGCGCCAGCAGCCATGGTCCGGCGGGTTTTGGGCGGGATGAGCAGTTCTTC. The full variable domain, in which reference TRBV5-1 and TRBJ2-1 provide the parts outside the CDR3, is KAGVTQTPRYLIKTRGQQVTLSCSPISGHRSVSWYQQTPGQGLQFLFEYFSETQRNKGNFPGRFSGRQFSNSRSEMNVSTLELGDSALYLCASSHGPAGFGRDEQFFGPGTRLTVL.

V is TRBV2 and J is TRBJ2-2; TRBD2 matches at 8 bases. Germline CDR1 reads SNHLY; CDR2 reads FYNNEI. This CDR3 is built from 15 residues. The trim removed 3 bases at V and 1 base at J, leaving 1 base unmatched. The CDR3, as DNA: TGTGCCAGCAGTGAGGGACTAGTGAACACCGGGGAGCTGTTTTTT. Amino acids: CASSEGLVNTGELFF.

The chain joins TRBV7-9 to TRBJ1-2, with 10 bases fitting TRBD1. The CDR3 extends over 14 amino acids. With 5 bases clipped from V and 5 bases from J, the junction kept 5 bases outside the gene matches. The germline gives CDR1 SEHNR, CDR2 FQNEAQ (reference sequence). Here the CDR3 DNA reads TGTGCCAGCAGCGGACTGGGACAGGGGTATGGCTACACCTTC. It yields the protein CASSGLGQGYGYTF. Drawing the rest from reference TRBV7-9 and TRBJ1-2, the complete variable domain is DTGVSQNPRHKITKRGQNVTFRCDPISEHNRLYWYRQTLGQGPEFLTYFQNEAQLEKSRLLSDRFSAERPKGSFSTLEIQRTEQGDSAMYLCASSGLGQGYGYTFGSGTRLTVV.

The rearrangement uses TRBV5-1 and TRBJ1-1; D is possibly TRBD1 (6 bases). This CDR3 spans 14 amino acids. Looked up from germline, CDR1 is SGHRS and CDR2 is YFSETQ. Deletions cut 4 bases from V and 1 base from J, with 11 bases between. The CDR3 region has the DNA TGCGCCAGCAGCGCCGGGACACAGAACACTGAAGCTTTCTTT. Encoded protein: CASSAGTQNTEAFF.

The V and J genes are TRBV29-1 and TRBJ2-1; 11 bases line up with TRBD2. J gave up 4 bases and V 8 bases, and 7 bases lay outside the gene matches. Germline CDR1 SQVTM, CDR2 ANQGSEA. The CDR3 has 14 amino acids. CDR3 sequence reads: CSYLAGGPYNEQFF. CDR3 nucleotide sequence: TGCAGCTATTTAGCGGGGGGGCCTTACAATGAGCAGTTCTTC.

The genes are TRBV29-1 and TRBJ1-2; 7 bases fit TRBD1. Germline values: CDR1 SQVTM, CDR2 ANQGSEA. With V trimmed by 7 bases and J by 3 bases, 11 bases remained unmatched. This CDR3 is 14 amino acids long. CDR3 amino acids: CSAITGEEDYGYTF. CDR3 in DNA: TGCAGCGCGATAACAGGGGAGGAAGACTATGGCTACACCTTC. Using reference TRBV29-1 and TRBJ1-2 for the parts outside the CDR3, the full variable domain is SAVISQKPSRDICQRGTSLTIQCQVDSQVTMMFWYRQQPGQSLTLIATANQGSEATYESGFVIDKFPISRPNLTFSTLTVSNMSPEDSSIYLCSAITGEEDYGYTFGSGTRLTVV.

The genes are TRBV19 and TRBJ1-2, with 8 positions matching TRBD1. Germline V gene sequence: CDR1 LNHDA, CDR2 SQIVND (reference sequence). Trimming cost V 7 bases and J 2 bases; bases outside gene matches: 6. This CDR3 contains 14 residues. Here the CDR3 reads CASTRQGRNYGYTF. The CDR3 DNA reads as TGTGCCAGTACCCGACAGGGGCGAAACTATGGCTACACCTTC.

The chain carries TRBV19 and TRBJ1-3; 9 bases line up with TRBD1. Trimming cost V 4 bases and J 6 bases; bases outside gene matches: 10. This CDR3 is 16 amino acids long. Germline CDR1 is LNHDA and CDR2 is SQIVND (reference sequence). The CDR3 reads CASSTHRDRDANTIYF. CDR3 nucleotide sequence: TGTGCCAGTAGTACACACCGGGACAGGGATGCAAACACCATATATTTT.

The gene calls are TRBV5-1 and TRBJ2-3, with D perhaps matching TRBD2 (6 bases). This CDR3 is built from 14 residues. The germline V and J ends were trimmed by 4 bases and 0 bases, with 9 bases remaining between them. CDR1 SGHRS and CDR2 YFSETQ come from the germline V gene. CDR3 nucleotides: TGCGCCAGCAGCCTGGGACTCAGCACAGATACGCAGTATTTT. It yields the protein CASSLGLSTDTQYF.

This clone turned up a few times. Other DNA variants within this sample encode the same CDR3. The chain recombines TRBV5-1 with TRBJ1-3, with unresolved D. CDR3 length: 16 amino acids. The V gene's germline CDR1 is SGHRS and CDR2 YFSETQ. With 0 bases removed from V and 0 bases from J, the gap between germline ends came to 10 bases. This chain's CDR3 is CASSLDSPSSGNTIYF. The CDR3 nucleotides read TGCGCCAGCAGCTTGGACAGTCCGAGCTCTGGAAACACCATATATTTT.

This clone was found a few times. The rearrangement joins TRBV6-4 to TRBJ1-3; no definite D call. From germline, CDR1 is MRHNA and CDR2 SNTAGT. The CDR3 contains 13 residues. V lost 4 bases to trimming and J lost 4 bases, with 8 bases between them. The CDR3 reads CASSANPGNTIYF. The CDR3 coding sequence is TGTGCCAGCAGTGCTAATCCCGGAAACACCATATATTTT.

The V gene is TRBV10-3, the J gene TRBJ2-7, with TRBD1 identical over 9 bases. The CDR3 is 15 residues long. The trim removed 5 bases at V and 5 bases at J, leaving 10 bases unmatched. The germline CDR1 and CDR2 sequences are ENHRY and SYGVKD. In nucleotides, the CDR3 is TGTGCCATCAGTTTAACCGGGACAGGGTTCGACGAGCAGTACTTC. It yields the protein CAISLTGTGFDEQYF.

Only one count was recorded for this clone. V and J are TRBV5-1 and TRBJ2-5; 7 nucleotides align to TRBD1. Germline V gene lookup returns CDR1 SGHRS and CDR2 YFSETQ. The CDR3 covers 15 residues. V lost 0 bases to trimming and J lost 5 bases; unmatched junction nucleotides: 7. CDR3: CASSLGQGLGETQYF. The CDR3 DNA reads as TGCGCCAGCAGCTTGGGACAGGGCCTTGGGGAGACCCAGTACTTC. Full variable domain (outside the CDR3, taken from reference TRBV5-1 and TRBJ2-5): KAGVTQTPRYLIKTRGQQVTLSCSPISGHRSVSWYQQTPGQGLQFLFEYFSETQRNKGNFPGRFSGRQFSNSRSEMNVSTLELGDSALYLCASSLGQGLGETQYFGPGTRLLVL.